One and the same sample provided the 32 T cell receptor beta chains below, sequenced in a study of T-cell reconstitution after alpha-beta-depleted transplantation in children. TCRbeta library construction was performed incorporating unique molecular identifiers. One entry per CDR3 protein, called by TCRdb with MiXCR from the PCR reads. This table holds about 370,000 distinct CDR3 sequences, around 21% found once. Sequencing used PBMCs from the stem cell graft donor, obtained from the stem cell graft. The receptors were gathered from a human donor who donated a stem cell graft to a child with acute myeloid leukemia.

The chain combines TRBV18 with TRBJ1-4; D is ambiguous. CDR1 KGHSH and CDR2 LQKENI come from the germline V gene. The CDR3 is made up of 13 amino acids. Trimming removed 2 bases from V and 8 bases from J, with 9 bases in between. For the CDR3, the DNA is TGTGCCAGCTCACCAAGGCGAGACGAAAAACTGTTTTTT. Translation gives CASSPRRDEKLFF.

The gene calls are TRBV6-2 or TRBV6-3 and TRBJ1-5; D perhaps matches TRBD1 (5 bases). The V gene's germline CDR1 is MNHEY and CDR2 SVGEGT. The CDR3 has 14 amino acids. V lost 7 bases and J 3 bases, leaving 13 bases between the germline ends. CDR3 DNA sequence: TGTGCCAGCACCCCAGCGGGACTCAATCAGCCCCAGCATTTT. Translation: CASTPAGLNQPQHF.

The gene calls are TRBV12-3 or TRBV12-4 and TRBJ2-1, with TRBD2 identical over 9 bases. This CDR3 spans 18 amino acids. V shed 5 bases, J shed 4 bases, and the junction held 15 bases outside the gene matches. The CDR3 spells CASSARTGLAGLYNEQFF. The CDR3 coding sequence is TGTGCCAGCAGTGCCCGCACCGGTCTAGCGGGGTTATACAATGAGCAGTTCTTC.

This clonotype was observed a handful of times. The chain has TRBV5-1 and TRBJ2-1, with 8 bases lining up with TRBD1. The CDR3 runs to 16 residues. Trimming at V came to 0 bases and at J to 5 bases, leaving 7 bases not matched to a gene. The germline V gene encodes CDR1 SGHRS and CDR2 YFSETQ. This chain's CDR3 is CASSLDGQGGHNEQFF. DNA of the CDR3: TGCGCCAGCAGCTTGGACGGACAGGGAGGCCACAATGAGCAGTTCTTC.

This clonotype appeared a single time. J is TRBJ2-2 and V is TRBV25-1; 8 bases agree with TRBD2. V shed 8 bases and J 1 base; nucleotides not matched to a gene: 15. This CDR3 comprises 18 residues. Germline V gene data show CDR1 as MGHDK and CDR2 as SYGVNS. DNA for the CDR3: TGTGCCAGCCGCTCCATATCTAGCGGGCGCAAGAACACCGGGGAGCTGTTTTTT. Protein product: CASRSISSGRKNTGELFF. Together with reference TRBV25-1 and TRBJ2-2, the CDR3 gives the full variable domain: EADIYQTPRYLVIGTGKKITLECSQTMGHDKMYWYQQDPGMELHLIHYSYGVNSTEKGDLSSESTVSRIRTEHFPLTLESARPSHTSQYLCASRSISSGRKNTGELFFGEGSRLTVL.

This chain joins TRBV24-1 and TRBJ2-1; D perhaps matches TRBD2 (7 bases). Trimming left V 0 bases short and J 3 bases short, with 11 bases between. This CDR3 region has 16 residues. The germline CDR1 and CDR2 sequences are KGHDR and SFDVKD. The CDR3: CATSDLVRGGYNEQFF. CDR3 coding DNA: TGTGCCACCAGTGATTTGGTAAGGGGGGGCTACAATGAGCAGTTCTTC.

The V and J genes are TRBV3-1 and TRBJ1-5; D call uncertain. CDR1 is LGHDT, CDR2 YNNKEL, per germline (reference sequence). The CDR3 contains 12 residues. CDR3 DNA: TGTACCATCTGCTTAATGGATCAGCCCCAGCATTTT. Its protein is CTICLMDQPQHF.

This chain joins TRBV12-3 or TRBV12-4 and TRBJ2-1; D is ambiguous. This CDR3 region has 12 residues. Trimming removed 10 bases from V and 5 bases from J, with 12 bases in between. In nucleotides, the CDR3 is TGTGCCACCACGGACCCACACAATGAGCAGTTCTTC. Its translation is CATTDPHNEQFF.

Comments on this clonotype: Relative to the germline gene, one junction end is altered; a read error may explain this. The V and J genes are TRBV20-1 and TRBJ1-5, with 9 bases that match TRBD1. The CDR3 runs 17 residues. The germline CDR1 and CDR2 sequences are DFQATT and SNEGSKA (reference sequence). DNA for the CDR3: TGCTGTGCTAGATCACATACAGGGGGCCTGAGCAATCAGCCCCAGCATTTT. It yields the protein CCARSHTGGLSNQPQHF.

This clonotype was counted ten times or more. The chain recombines TRBV29-1 with TRBJ2-5, with 10 bases identical to TRBD2. The length of the CDR3 is 17 residues. V was pared by 3 bases and J by 1 base, with 11 bases of the junction left unmatched. Germline values: CDR1 SQVTM, CDR2 ANQGSEA. The CDR3 reads CSVEMASGRVVQETQYF. The CDR3 DNA is TGCAGCGTTGAGATGGCTAGCGGGAGAGTAGTCCAAGAGACCCAGTACTTC. Variable domain in full (rest from reference TRBV29-1 and TRBJ2-5): SAVISQKPSRDICQRGTSLTIQCQVDSQVTMMFWYRQQPGQSLTLIATANQGSEATYESGFVIDKFPISRPNLTFSTLTVSNMSPEDSSIYLCSVEMASGRVVQETQYFGPGTRLLVL.

The J gene is TRBJ1-5, the V gene TRBV12-3 or TRBV12-4; a weak D match, TRBD1 (6 bases). The CDR3 has 15 amino acids. Trimming stripped 1 base from V and 3 bases from J, with 10 bases between. The CDR3 DNA is TGTGCCAGCAGTTTAGGGGGGCAGAACAATCAGCCCCAGCATTTT. This codes for CASSLGGQNNQPQHF.

The chain has TRBV12-3 or TRBV12-4 and TRBJ2-1; a possible D gene is TRBD1 (5 bases). The CDR3 is made up of 13 amino acids. V lost 5 bases and J 13 bases, leaving 18 bases between the germline ends. Written as DNA, the CDR3 is TGTGCCAGCAGTCCAGTGACAGTGAACTTCCAGTTCTTC. Amino acid sequence: CASSPVTVNFQFF.

V gene TRBV12-3 or TRBV12-4 combines with J gene TRBJ2-6; weak D call: TRBD2 (6 bases). This CDR3 has 17 amino acids. V dropped 3 bases and J dropped 0 bases, with 12 bases sitting between them. CDR3 in amino acids: CASSFRGSPSGANVLTF. CDR3 sequence (DNA): TGTGCCAGCAGTTTTCGGGGGTCCCCCTCTGGGGCCAACGTCCTGACTTTC.

This clonotype was picked up many times. CDR3 nucleotides: TGCAGCGTTGCCTTGAACACTGAAGCTTTCTTT. Protein product: CSVALNTEAFF. This chain joins TRBV29-1 and TRBJ1-1; D remains ambiguous. V lost 4 bases and J lost 0, with 3 bases in between. CDR1 is SQVTM, CDR2 ANQGSEA, per germline. The CDR3 consists of 11 residues. Full variable domain (rest looked up from reference TRBV29-1 and TRBJ1-1): SAVISQKPSRDICQRGTSLTIQCQVDSQVTMMFWYRQQPGQSLTLIATANQGSEATYESGFVIDKFPISRPNLTFSTLTVSNMSPEDSSIYLCSVALNTEAFFGQGTRLTVV.

The chain couples TRBV29-1 to TRBJ1-2; maybe TRBD1 (6 bases). V lost 4 bases to trimming and J lost 3 bases, with 18 bases between them. The CDR3 consists of 15 residues. Germline V gene data show CDR1 as SQVTM and CDR2 as ANQGSEA. In DNA form, the CDR3 reads TGCAGCGTTGTGGGGACCGACAGGACCCACTATGGCTACACCTTC. Translating gives CSVVGTDRTHYGYTF.

V gene TRBV6-1 combines with J gene TRBJ1-1; no definite D call. CDR3 length: 13 amino acids. Germline V gene sequence: CDR1 MNHNS, CDR2 SASEGT. Trimming removed 10 bases at V and 1 base at J, with 13 bases between. CDR3 in DNA: TGTGCCATATCCCGCGGGTCGAACACTGAAGCTTTCTTT. Amino acid sequence: CAISRGSNTEAFF.

The V gene is TRBV7-3, the J gene TRBJ2-3; D not certain. CDR3 length: 13 residues. The ends were cut back, 5 bases at V and 2 bases at J, with 8 bases in the middle. The germline CDR1 and CDR2 sequences are SGHTA and FQGTGA. The CDR3 DNA reads TGTGCCAGCAGCGCTAGAGTCACAGATACGCAGTATTTT. It is translated as CASSARVTDTQYF.

The chain is built from TRBV30 and TRBJ2-1; 11 bases are a match to TRBD2. The CDR3 spans 16 residues. The germline gives CDR1 GTSNPN, CDR2 SVGIG (reference sequence). V gave up 2 bases and J gave up 6 bases; unmatched junction bases: 9. The CDR3 loop is CAWSLLIAGGPNEQFF. The CDR3 DNA is TGTGCCTGGAGTCTCCTAATAGCGGGAGGGCCCAATGAGCAGTTCTTC.

Here the CDR3 reads CASSQGPTGGDYGYTF. DNA for the CDR3: TGTGCCAGCAGCCAAGGGCCGACAGGGGGTGACTATGGCTACACCTTC. J is TRBJ1-2 and V is TRBV4-2, with 9 bases lining up with TRBD1. Germline-derived CDR1 and CDR2 are LGHNA and YNFKEQ. The junction had 6 bases not matched to a gene; V was cut back by 1 base and J by 3 bases. There are 16 residues in the CDR3.

The rearrangement joins TRBV12-3 or TRBV12-4 to TRBJ2-7, with no clear D. Trimming shortened V by 4 bases and J by 6 bases, and 10 bases separated the two germline ends. The CDR3 totals 12 residues. Here the CDR3 DNA reads TGTGCCAGCAGTTCAAGGACGTCCGAGCAGTACTTC. The encoded protein is CASSSRTSEQYF.

This clonotype appeared a few times. The CDR3 nucleotides are TGTGCCAGCAGTTTTGGGGGGAACTACACCTTC. Its translation is CASSFGGNYTF. The gene calls are TRBV12-3 or TRBV12-4 and TRBJ1-2, with D perhaps matching TRBD1 (5 bases). Trimming removed 3 bases from V and 10 bases from J, with 9 bases in between. There are 11 residues in the CDR3.

About this clonotype itself: At one boundary the junction diverges from the germline segment, which might be a read error. V usage is TRBV6-2 or TRBV6-3 and J usage is TRBJ2-1; 7 bases align to TRBD2. The CDR3 length is 16 residues. CDR1 is MNHEY and CDR2 is SVGEGT in the germline V gene. The CDR3 nucleotides read TGTGCCAGCAGTTCCAGGGAGGGTAGGACTTCCAATGAGCTGTTCTTC. Protein sequence: CASSSREGRTSNELFF.

At least ten counts were recorded for this clonotype. This chain connects TRBV12-3 or TRBV12-4 to TRBJ1-2; D is possibly TRBD1 (5 bases). The V gene lost 6 bases and the J gene lost 4 bases, with 12 bases spanning the gap. CDR3 size: 13 residues. CDR3 in amino acids: CASRSTDLYGYTF. The DNA for the CDR3 is TGTGCCAGCAGATCGACAGATCTCTATGGCTACACCTTC.

V usage is TRBV6-5 and J usage is TRBJ1-5; 8 bases agree with TRBD1. Germline assignment: CDR1 MNHEY and CDR2 SVGAGI. V was clipped by 4 bases and J by 0 bases; unmatched bases: 2. The CDR3 runs 15 residues. CDR3 bases: TGTGCCAGCAGTTGGGACAGGAATAGCAATCAGCCCCAGCATTTT. Translation: CASSWDRNSNQPQHF.

V usage is TRBV12-3 or TRBV12-4 and J usage is TRBJ2-1, with D perhaps matching TRBD2 (6 bases). The CDR3 extends over 15 amino acids. V was shortened by 5 bases and J by 2 bases, with 13 bases between the two germline ends. The CDR3 reads CASSPRTSPYNEQFF. CDR3 bases: TGTGCCAGCAGTCCCCGTACTAGCCCCTACAATGAGCAGTTCTTC.

This clonotype was found a few times. V usage is TRBV4-3 and J usage is TRBJ2-7; a weak D match, TRBD1 (5 bases). The ends were cut back, 0 bases at V and 0 bases at J, with 9 bases in the middle. CDR1 LGHNA and CDR2 YSLEER come from the germline V gene. This CDR3 comprises 15 residues. CDR3 protein: CASSQEERGSYEQYF. The CDR3 DNA follows: TGCGCCAGCAGCCAAGAGGAAAGGGGCTCCTACGAGCAGTACTTC.

The chain has TRBV3-1 and TRBJ2-3; D may be TRBD2 (6 bases). The CDR3 covers 14 residues. Germline V lookup: CDR1 LGHDT, CDR2 YNNKEL (reference sequence). V lost 0 bases and J lost 4, with 8 bases in between. As DNA, the CDR3 is TGTGCCAGCAGCCAAGATACTAGCCCAGATACGCAGTATTTT. Translation gives CASSQDTSPDTQYF.

This rearrangement joins TRBV28 to TRBJ2-2; TRBD2 matches at 7 bases. In germline, CDR1 is MDHEN, CDR2 SYDVKM. The CDR3 is made up of 17 amino acids. The V and J ends lost 3 bases and 5 bases, in that order; junction bases with no gene match: 12. The CDR3: CASSFLGEVGGTGELFF. For the CDR3, the DNA is TGTGCCAGCAGTTTTCTCGGAGAGGTGGGGGGGACCGGGGAGCTGTTTTTT.

This clonotype was seen many times. CDR3 sequence reads: CSARDDFSSGANVLTF. CDR3 in DNA: TGCAGTGCTAGAGATGACTTTAGCTCTGGGGCCAACGTCCTGACTTTC. The chain links TRBV20-1 to TRBJ2-6; no clear D. V dropped 0 bases and J dropped 0 bases, with 9 bases sitting between them. This CDR3 has 16 residues. Germline V gene sequence: CDR1 DFQATT, CDR2 SNEGSKA (reference sequence).

This clonotype was counted at least ten times. V usage is TRBV20-1 and J usage is TRBJ2-5; the D call may be TRBD1 or TRBD2 (5 bases each). CDR3 size: 13 residues. Germline-derived CDR1 and CDR2 are DFQATT and SNEGSKA (reference sequence). Trimming left V 5 bases short and J 1 base short, with 11 bases between. CDR3 residues: CSAARGRQETQYF. The DNA for the CDR3 is TGCAGTGCTGCCCGGGGCCGCCAAGAGACCCAGTACTTC.

The rearrangement joins TRBV5-5 to TRBJ1-2; 7 bases are a match to TRBD1. This CDR3 is built from 14 residues. Germline CDR1 SGHKS, CDR2 YYEKEE (reference sequence). The V segment lost 6 bases and the J segment 3 bases; nucleotides outside the gene matches: 8. The CDR3 coding sequence is TGTGCCAGCACCCGGACAGGACGTGACTATGGCTACACCTTC. Protein product: CASTRTGRDYGYTF. The variable domain in full, with the rest retrieved from reference TRBV5-5 and TRBJ1-2, is DAGVTQSPTHLIKTRGQQVTLRCSPISGHKSVSWYQQVLGQGPQFIFQYYEKEERGRGNFPDRFSARQFPNYSSELNVNALLLGDSALYLCASTRTGRDYGYTFGSGTRLTVV.

This chain connects TRBV24-1 to TRBJ2-3; D is ambiguous. CDR1 and CDR2 (germline): KGHDR, SFDVKD. Trimming shortened V by 6 bases and J by 2 bases, and 8 bases separated the two germline ends. CDR3 length equals 13 residues. CDR3 loop: CATSLAATDTQYF. In DNA, the CDR3 is TGTGCCACCAGTCTTGCAGCCACAGATACGCAGTATTTT.